This TCR beta chain originates from a study of monozygotic twins with inflammatory bowel disease (dated by TCRdb to between 2018 and 2021). At the level of the whole study: The full study comprised 28 monozygotic twin pairs: nine German pairs (four IBD-concordant, five IBD-discordant) and 19 IBD-discordant Danish pairs. Within discordant pairs, disease-associated traits were sought mainly by comparing IBD patients with their genetically identical healthy co-twins. Each individual had, on average, about 151 000 unique TCRalpha sequences and 181 000 unique TCRbeta sequences available for analysis. Beyond this particular receptor, the publication reports: Differing immunosuppressive treatments among patients may have added background noise and inter-individual variability to the repertoires. No difference in repertoire similarity was observed between concordant and discordant twins, possibly owing to limited statistical power. IBD patients had lower TCRbeta repertoire diversity, measured by the inverse Simpson index, than their healthy co-twins. IBD patients shared fewer clonotypes with other individuals than healthy twins did, most markedly in patients showing signs of disease activity. The analysis was unable to tell different T cell subtypes apart. No single strong signal or clonotype linked to IBD turned up in the results, so the idea that one exists was not supported.

The germline V gene provides CDR1 SGHTA and CDR2 FQGNSA. Including cysteine and phenylalanine, the CDR3 has 15 amino acids. A DNA sequence was not provided. From each donor, an approximately 2.5 ml peripheral blood sample was collected into PAXgene tubes and kept at -80 degrees C. Without any T cell sorting, total RNA was extracted from whole blood using the PAXgene blood miRNA kit on an automated QIAcube. Peripheral blood from monozygotic twin pairs, either concordant or discordant for inflammatory bowel disease, underwent deep TCRalpha and TCRbeta repertoire profiling that used unique molecular barcoding. For every twin pair, smoking habits were documented, and each individual was categorised as a current, former or never smoker. The protocol used for the library was 5' RACE. For each TCR library, 3,000 to 4,000 ng of total RNA was used. cDNA was synthesized with SMARTScribe reverse transcriptase in eight separate reactions per sample. During cDNA synthesis, template switching introduced unique molecular identifiers that contained a 6-nucleotide sample barcode. TCRalpha and TCRbeta cDNA was amplified by two nested PCRs of 16 and 9 cycles, with bead purification after each PCR. Before amplification, the cDNA was treated with uracil DNA-glycosylase and purified using the QIAquick PCR purification kit. The second PCR added Illumina TruSeq-compatible adapters along with sample-specific barcodes. TapeStation and Qubit were used to check library quality and concentration, and around 5.2 ng of each library went into the pool. Sequencing of the pooled libraries was done on an Illumina HiSeq2500 single-index Rapid Run using custom sequencing primers and 2 x 100 bp reads. The authors processed their data as follows. MiGEC version 1.2.6 was used for UMI-based consensus assembly, which corrected PCR and sequencing errors. MiXCR version 2.1.1 was used to carry out V(D)J alignment, clonotype assembly and CDR3 extraction. To normalise gene usage, clonotype sharing and MAIT/NKT TCR abundance, the analysis used the top 1000, 10 000 and 20 000 clonotypes per sample. After downsampling to 27 000 UMIs, diversity was calculated as the inverse Simpson index using the vegan R package. Statistical testing used paired Mann-Whitney U tests on the discordant twin pairs and applied Benjamini-Hochberg correction for multiple testing. One entry per CDR3 protein sequence results from the TCRdb reprocessing of the reads, with DNA left out. TCRdb's processing, not the authors' own work, is the source of the V and J calls. Per the sample table, the count is 400,000 or so distinct CDR3 sequences. Of the sample, 2% to 3% is held by the ten largest clones.

Remarks on this clonotype: It has no known antigen specificity.

Source material: blood. The sequence was obtained from a human donor with ulcerative colitis or Crohn's disease, or a healthy co-twin of an affected twin (not recorded which). The V gene is TRBV7-2 and the J gene is TRBJ1-3; TCRdb selects TRBD1, and the lack of DNA leaves this call unchecked. The CDR3 region has the sequence CASSGGGTGGRTIYF.